This is a list of T cell receptor beta chains from one sample in a study of glioma-infiltrating T cells after dendritic cell vaccination. Sequenced by immunoSEQ multiplex PCR; TCRdb stores in-frame clones only, minus some. The sample includes about 65,000 clones, around nine tenths of them seen just once. This material consisted of blood, taken after dendritic cell vaccination. The receptors come from a human donor with glioblastoma. The CDR3 runs from the conserved cysteine through the conserved F or W. The D gene is left open where the match is weak. Where a row states a size, it is once, few, many or the class of an expanded clone; other rows omit it.

d_call | j_call | v_call | clone_size | cdr3_nt | cdr3_aa
TRBD2 | TRBJ2-6 | TRBV10-3 | NA | TGTGCCATCCCGGGTAGCGGGGGGCCGACTGGGGCCAACGTCCTGACTTTC | CAIPGSGGPTGANVLTF
NA | TRBJ1-2 | TRBV6-5 | NA | TGTGCCAGCAGTCAGTCGTCGGGGAGAGGCTACACCTTC | CASSQSSGRGYTF
NA | TRBJ1-1 | TRBV9 | few | TGTGCCAGCAGCGCCCACAGGGTTGACACTGAAGCTTTCTTT | CASSAHRVDTEAFF
TRBD2 | TRBJ2-1 | TRBV29-1 | NA | TGCAGCGTTGTGTTTCGCGGGAGCGATCATGAGCAGTTCTTC | CSVVFRGSDHEQFF
TRBD2 | TRBJ2-1 | TRBV5-1 | NA | TGCGCCAGCAGATCTAGCGGGGGGACTCTCGGTGAGCAGTTCTTC | CASRSSGGTLGEQFF
NA | TRBJ1-2 | TRBV19 | once | TGTGCCAGTAGTGGCAGGGGTCTAGGGAACTATGGCTACACCTTC | CASSGRGLGNYGYTF
TRBD2 | TRBJ2-7 | TRBV19 | NA | TGCGCCAGTGCGGTCCATAGGGAGGGAGAGCAGTACTTC | CASAVHREGEQYF
NA | TRBJ2-5 | TRBV7-3 | few | TGTGCCAGCAGCTTTTGGGAGGGGGACGAGACCCAGTACTTC | CASSFWEGDETQYF
NA | TRBJ1-1 | TRBV4-3 | NA | TGCGCCAGCAGCCCTCGACAGAACACTGAAGCTTTCTTT | CASSPRQNTEAFF
TRBD2 | TRBJ2-7 | TRBV28 | NA | TGTGCCAGCAGCCTTCATACCCCGGGACTAGGACCTTATTTGCGCGAGCAGTACTTC | CASSLHTPGLGPYLREQYF
NA | TRBJ2-5 | TRBV14 | NA | TGTGCCAGCAGCCAGTTGAATAGCGGACCCGAGACCCAGTACTTC | CASSQLNSGPETQYF
TRBD2 | TRBJ2-7 | TRBV5-1 | NA | TGCGCCAGCAGCTTGGGGGGACTAGGAAGCGAGCAGTACTTC | CASSLGGLGSEQYF
TRBD1 | TRBJ2-2 | TRBV4-3 | NA | TGCGCCAGCAGTTCCGGGACAGGGGTCACCGGGGAGCTGTTTTTT | CASSSGTGVTGELFF
NA | TRBJ2-7 | TRBV27 | NA | TGTGCCAGCAGTTCTAAACCGACAGGATCCTACGAGCAGTACTTC | CASSSKPTGSYEQYF
NA | TRBJ2-7 | TRBV21-1 | NA | TGTGCCAGCATTGGACCGGGGAGCTACGAGCAGTACTTC | CASIGPGSYEQYF
NA | TRBJ2-7 | TRBV11-2 | NA | TGTGCCAGCAGCCGCAGGGATCGATCCTACGAGCAGTACTTC | CASSRRDRSYEQYF
TRBD2 | TRBJ2-1 | TRBV2 | NA | TGTGCCAGCAGTGAACGGGGGGGGGCGGGTAGGGGTGAGCAGTTCTTC | CASSERGGAGRGEQFF
NA | TRBJ1-4 | TRBV7-2 | NA | TGTGCCAGCAGCTTAGTAGATGAAAAACTGTTTTTT | CASSLVDEKLFF
TRBD1 | TRBJ2-7 | TRBV6-5 | NA | TGTGCCAGCACTCCCCCGGGACAGCCCTCTGTGCAGTACTTC | CASTPPGQPSVQYF
TRBD2 | TRBJ2-2 | TRBV10-3 | NA | TGTGCCATCCTTCCAACTAGCGGGAGATACACCGGGGAGCTGTTTTTT | CAILPTSGRYTGELFF
TRBD2 | TRBJ2-1 | TRBV5-1 | NA | TGCGCCAGCAGCGTGGAGGGTGCGGGGGTGGACAATGAGCAGTTCTTC | CASSVEGAGVDNEQFF
NA | TRBJ1-5 | TRBV12-5 | NA | TGTGCTAGTGGTTTGGCCGGGACTAATAGCAATCAGCCCCAGCATTTT | CASGLAGTNSNQPQHF